The clone carrying this T cell receptor beta chain was detected only once. V was pared by 6 bases and J by 2 bases, with 10 bases between. Germline V lookup: CDR1 MNHEY, CDR2 SVGAGI. The CDR3 runs 13 residues. This sample was taken from a study of blood T cell repertoires in COVID-19. In the study overall: The United States, Italy and Spain provided the acute and convalescent COVID-19 samples.

Per the study methods: Estimated nucleated cell counts came from reference gene primer amplification. Libraries were prepared by immunoSEQ multiplex PCR; TCRdb keeps only in-frame clonotypes and omits some of them. The V and J calls and clone size come from that table; D and trimming were worked out from the DNA. The sample holds about 240,000 clones; 70% to 90% are singletons and the top ten take around 0.98%. The sequence came from a woman in her thirties or forties who had recovered from COVID-19. The sample taken for sequencing was peripheral blood. This chain joins TRBV6-5 and TRBJ1-2; possible D gene TRBD1, 5 bases. Here the CDR3 reads CASRKTDNYGYTF. In DNA, the CDR3 is TGTGCCAGCAGGAAGACAGACAACTATGGCTACACCTTC.